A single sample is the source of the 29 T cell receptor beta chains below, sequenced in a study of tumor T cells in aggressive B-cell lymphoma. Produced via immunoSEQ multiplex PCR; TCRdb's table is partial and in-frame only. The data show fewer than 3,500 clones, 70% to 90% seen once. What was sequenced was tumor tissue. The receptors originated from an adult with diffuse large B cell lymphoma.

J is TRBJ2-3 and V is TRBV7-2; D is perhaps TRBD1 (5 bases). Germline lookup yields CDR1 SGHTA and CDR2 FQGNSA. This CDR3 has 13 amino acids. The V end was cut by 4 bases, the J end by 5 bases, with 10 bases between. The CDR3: CASSSREGDTQYF. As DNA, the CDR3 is TGTGCCAGCAGCTCCAGGGAAGGAGATACGCAGTATTTT.

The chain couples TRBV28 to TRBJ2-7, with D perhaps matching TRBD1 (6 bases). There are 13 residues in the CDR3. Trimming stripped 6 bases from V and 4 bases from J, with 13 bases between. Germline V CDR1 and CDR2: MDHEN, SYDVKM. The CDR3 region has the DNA TGTGCCAGCAGAGGAACAGGGCCTTACGAGCAGTACTTC. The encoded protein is CASRGTGPYEQYF.

CDR3 in DNA: TGTGCCACCAGCAGAGATCGACGGGGCAATCAGCCCCAGCATTTT. Translated: CATSRDRRGNQPQHF. This chain uses TRBV15 with TRBJ1-5; D is uncertain. CDR3 length equals 15 residues. Trimming cost V 0 bases and J 2 bases, with 8 bases left between them. Per germline, CDR1 LNHNV and CDR2 YYDKDF (reference sequence).

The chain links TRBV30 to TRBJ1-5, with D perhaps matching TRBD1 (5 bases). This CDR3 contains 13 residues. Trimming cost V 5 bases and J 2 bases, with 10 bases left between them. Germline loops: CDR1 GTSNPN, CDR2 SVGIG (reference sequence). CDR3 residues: CAWQGSGNQPQHF. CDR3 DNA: TGTGCCTGGCAGGGATCTGGCAATCAGCCCCAGCATTTT.

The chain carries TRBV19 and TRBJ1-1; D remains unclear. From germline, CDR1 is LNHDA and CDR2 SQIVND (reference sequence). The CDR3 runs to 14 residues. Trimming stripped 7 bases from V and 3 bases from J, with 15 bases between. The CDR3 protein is CASKFEEADTEAFF. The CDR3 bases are TGTGCCAGTAAGTTTGAAGAGGCGGACACTGAAGCTTTCTTT.

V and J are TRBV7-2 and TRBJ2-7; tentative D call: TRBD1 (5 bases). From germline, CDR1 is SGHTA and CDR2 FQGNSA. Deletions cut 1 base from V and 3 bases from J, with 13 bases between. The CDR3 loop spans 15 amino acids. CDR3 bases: TGTGCCAGCAGCTTAGATACAGGTGCTTACTACGAGCAGTACTTC. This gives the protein CASSLDTGAYYEQYF.

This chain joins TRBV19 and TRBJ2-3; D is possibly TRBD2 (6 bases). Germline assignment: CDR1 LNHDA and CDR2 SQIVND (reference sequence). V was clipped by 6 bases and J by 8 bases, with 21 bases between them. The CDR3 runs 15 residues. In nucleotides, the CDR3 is TGTGCCAGTAGAAGAGCGGGCCTTTTAGGAGGTACGCAGTATTTT. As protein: CASRRAGLLGGTQYF.

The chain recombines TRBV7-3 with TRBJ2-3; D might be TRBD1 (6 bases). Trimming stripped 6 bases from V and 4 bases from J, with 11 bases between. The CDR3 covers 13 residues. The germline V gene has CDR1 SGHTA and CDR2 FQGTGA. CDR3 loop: CASRQGRADTQYF. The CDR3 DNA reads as TGTGCCAGCAGACAGGGTCGCGCAGATACGCAGTATTTT. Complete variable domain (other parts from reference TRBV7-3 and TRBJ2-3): GAGVSQTPSNKVTEKGKYVELRCDPISGHTALYWYRQSLGQGPEFLIYFQGTGAADDSGLPNDRFFAVRPEGSVSTLKIQRTERGDSAVYLCASRQGRADTQYFGPGTRLTVL.

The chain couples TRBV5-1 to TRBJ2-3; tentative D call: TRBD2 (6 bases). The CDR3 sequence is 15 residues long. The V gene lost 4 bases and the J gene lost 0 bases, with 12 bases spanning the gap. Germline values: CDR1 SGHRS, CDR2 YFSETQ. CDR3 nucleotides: TGCGCCAGCAGCCCGGGACTGACTAGCACAGATACGCAGTATTTT. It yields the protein CASSPGLTSTDTQYF.

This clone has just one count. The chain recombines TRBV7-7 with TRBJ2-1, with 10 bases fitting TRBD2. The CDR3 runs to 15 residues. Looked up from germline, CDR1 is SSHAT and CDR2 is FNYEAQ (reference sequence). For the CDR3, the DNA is TGTGCTAGTTCCCCAGCGGGGGGGTCCTACAATGAGCAGTTCTTC. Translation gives CASSPAGGSYNEQFF. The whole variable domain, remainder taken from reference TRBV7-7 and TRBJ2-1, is GAGVSQSPRYKVTKRGQDVTLRCDPISSHATLYWYQQALGQGPEFLTYFNYEAQPDKSGLPSDRFSAERPEGSISTLTIQRTEQRDSAMYRCASSPAGGSYNEQFFGPGTRLTVL.

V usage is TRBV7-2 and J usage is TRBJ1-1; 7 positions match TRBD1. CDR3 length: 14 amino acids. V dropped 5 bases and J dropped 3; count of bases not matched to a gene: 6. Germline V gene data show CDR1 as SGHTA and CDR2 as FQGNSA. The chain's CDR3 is CASSTLTGYTEAFF. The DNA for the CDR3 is TGTGCCAGCAGCACATTGACAGGGTACACTGAAGCTTTCTTT.

CDR3 nucleotides: TGCGCCAGCAGCCCGGGGGGCGGGAATCAGCCCCAGCATTTT. This codes for CASSPGGGNQPQHF. The V call is TRBV5-1, the J call TRBJ1-5; the D gene is possibly TRBD1 (6 bases). Trimming removed 4 bases at V and 4 bases at J, with 12 bases between. The CDR3 covers 14 residues. The germline V gene encodes CDR1 SGHRS and CDR2 YFSETQ.

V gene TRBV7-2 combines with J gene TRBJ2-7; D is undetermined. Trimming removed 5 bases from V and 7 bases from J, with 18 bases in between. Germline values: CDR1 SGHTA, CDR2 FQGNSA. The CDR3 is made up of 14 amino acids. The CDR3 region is CASSPSEAHGEQYF. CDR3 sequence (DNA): TGTGCCAGCAGCCCTAGTGAGGCCCACGGTGAGCAGTACTTC.

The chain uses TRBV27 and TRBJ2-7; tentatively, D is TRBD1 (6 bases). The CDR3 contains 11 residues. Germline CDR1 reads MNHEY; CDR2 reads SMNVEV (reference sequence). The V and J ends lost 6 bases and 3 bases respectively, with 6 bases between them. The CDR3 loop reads CASRQGYEQYF. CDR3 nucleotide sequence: TGTGCCAGCAGACAGGGCTACGAGCAGTACTTC.

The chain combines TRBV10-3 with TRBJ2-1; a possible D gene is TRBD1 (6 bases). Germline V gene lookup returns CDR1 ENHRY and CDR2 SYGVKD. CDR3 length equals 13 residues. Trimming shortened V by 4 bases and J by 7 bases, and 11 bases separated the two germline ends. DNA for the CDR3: TGTGCCATCAGTGGAGGGCAGGGGAATGAGCAGTTCTTC. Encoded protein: CAISGGQGNEQFF.

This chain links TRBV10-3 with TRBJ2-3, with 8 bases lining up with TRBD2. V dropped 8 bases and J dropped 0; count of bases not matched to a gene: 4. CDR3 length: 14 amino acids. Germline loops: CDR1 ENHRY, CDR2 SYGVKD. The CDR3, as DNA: TGTGCCATCGGCGGGGGGACTAGCACAGATACGCAGTATTTT. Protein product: CAIGGGTSTDTQYF.

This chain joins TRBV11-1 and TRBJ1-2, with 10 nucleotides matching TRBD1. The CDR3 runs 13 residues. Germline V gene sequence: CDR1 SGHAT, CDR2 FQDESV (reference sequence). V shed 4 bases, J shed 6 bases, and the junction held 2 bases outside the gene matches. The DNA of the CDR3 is TGTGCCAGCAGCTCCGGGACAGGGGATGGCTACACCTTC. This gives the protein CASSSGTGDGYTF. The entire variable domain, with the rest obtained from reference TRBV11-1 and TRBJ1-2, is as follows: EAEVAQSPRYKITEKSQAVAFWCDPISGHATLYWYRQILGQGPELLVQFQDESVVDDSQLPKDRFSAERLKGVDSTLKIQPAELGDSAMYLCASSSGTGDGYTFGSGTRLTVV.

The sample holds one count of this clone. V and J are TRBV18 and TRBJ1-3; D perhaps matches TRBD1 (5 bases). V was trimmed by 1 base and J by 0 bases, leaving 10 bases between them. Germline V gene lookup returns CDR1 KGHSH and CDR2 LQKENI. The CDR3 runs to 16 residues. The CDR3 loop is CASSPQDKFSGNTIYF. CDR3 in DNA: TGTGCCAGCTCACCACAGGACAAGTTCTCTGGAAACACCATATATTTT.

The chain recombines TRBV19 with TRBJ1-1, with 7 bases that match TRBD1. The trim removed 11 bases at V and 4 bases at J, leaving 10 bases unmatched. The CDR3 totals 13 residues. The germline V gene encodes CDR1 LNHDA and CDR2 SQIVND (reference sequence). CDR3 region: CAPRQGPSTEAFF. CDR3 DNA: TGTGCCCCCCGACAGGGACCCTCCACTGAAGCTTTCTTT.

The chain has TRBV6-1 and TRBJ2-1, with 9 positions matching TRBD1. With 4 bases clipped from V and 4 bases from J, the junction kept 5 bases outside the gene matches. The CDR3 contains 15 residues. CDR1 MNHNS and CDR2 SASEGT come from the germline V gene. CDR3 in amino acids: CASSVTGGQYNEQFF. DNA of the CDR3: TGTGCCAGCAGTGTGACAGGGGGGCAATACAATGAGCAGTTCTTC.

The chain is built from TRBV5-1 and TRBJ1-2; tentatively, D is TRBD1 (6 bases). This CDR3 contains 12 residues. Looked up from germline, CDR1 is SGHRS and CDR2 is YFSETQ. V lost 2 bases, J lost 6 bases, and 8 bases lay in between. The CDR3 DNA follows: TGCGCCAGCAGCTTACAGGGTGATGGCTACACCTTC. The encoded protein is CASSLQGDGYTF. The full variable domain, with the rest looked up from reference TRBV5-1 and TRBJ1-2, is KAGVTQTPRYLIKTRGQQVTLSCSPISGHRSVSWYQQTPGQGLQFLFEYFSETQRNKGNFPGRFSGRQFSNSRSEMNVSTLELGDSALYLCASSLQGDGYTFGSGTRLTVV.

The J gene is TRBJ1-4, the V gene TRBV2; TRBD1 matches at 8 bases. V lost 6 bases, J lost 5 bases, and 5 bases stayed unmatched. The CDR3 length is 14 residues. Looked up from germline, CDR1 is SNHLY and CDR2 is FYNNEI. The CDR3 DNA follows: TGTGCCAGCAGCTCCGGGACAGGAAATGAAAAACTGTTTTTT. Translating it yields CASSSGTGNEKLFF.

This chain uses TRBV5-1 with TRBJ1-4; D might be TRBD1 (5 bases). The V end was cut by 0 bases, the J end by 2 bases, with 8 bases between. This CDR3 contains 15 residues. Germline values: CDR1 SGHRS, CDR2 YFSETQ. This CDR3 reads CASSLVGGTNEKLFF. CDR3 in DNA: TGCGCCAGCAGCTTGGTGGGGGGGACTAATGAAAAACTGTTTTTT. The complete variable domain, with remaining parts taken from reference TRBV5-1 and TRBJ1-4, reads KAGVTQTPRYLIKTRGQQVTLSCSPISGHRSVSWYQQTPGQGLQFLFEYFSETQRNKGNFPGRFSGRQFSNSRSEMNVSTLELGDSALYLCASSLVGGTNEKLFFGSGTQLSVL.

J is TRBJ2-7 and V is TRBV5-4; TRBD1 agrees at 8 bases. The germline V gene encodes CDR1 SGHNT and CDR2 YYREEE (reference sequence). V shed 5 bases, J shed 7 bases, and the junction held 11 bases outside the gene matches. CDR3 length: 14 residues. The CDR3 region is CASSMGQVGVEQYF. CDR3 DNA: TGTGCCAGCAGTATGGGACAGGTAGGAGTTGAGCAGTACTTC.

The CDR3 DNA follows: TGTGCCAGCAGACCCGGTGGTGCAGGGGCGGGCTACACCTTC. Its translation: CASRPGGAGAGYTF. The V gene is TRBV7-2, the J gene TRBJ1-2, with a possible D match to TRBD1 (6 bases). V lost 6 bases and J 8 bases, leaving 19 bases between the germline ends. The CDR3 contains 14 residues. Germline V gene sequence: CDR1 SGHTA, CDR2 FQGNSA.

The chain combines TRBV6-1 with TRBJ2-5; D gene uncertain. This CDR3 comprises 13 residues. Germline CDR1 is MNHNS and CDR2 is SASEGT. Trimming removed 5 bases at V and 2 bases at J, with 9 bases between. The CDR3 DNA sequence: TGTGCCAGCAGTCGGAGCCCTCAAGAGACCCAGTACTTC. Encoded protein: CASSRSPQETQYF.

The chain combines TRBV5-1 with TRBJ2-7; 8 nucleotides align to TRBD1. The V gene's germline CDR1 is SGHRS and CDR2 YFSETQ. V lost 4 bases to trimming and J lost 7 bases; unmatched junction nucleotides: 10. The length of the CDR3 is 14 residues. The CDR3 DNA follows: TGCGCCAGCAGCCGGACAGGGAGCGGAGGGGAGCAGTACTTC. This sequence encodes CASSRTGSGGEQYF. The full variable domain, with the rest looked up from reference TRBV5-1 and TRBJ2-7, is KAGVTQTPRYLIKTRGQQVTLSCSPISGHRSVSWYQQTPGQGLQFLFEYFSETQRNKGNFPGRFSGRQFSNSRSEMNVSTLELGDSALYLCASSRTGSGGEQYFGPGTRLTVT.

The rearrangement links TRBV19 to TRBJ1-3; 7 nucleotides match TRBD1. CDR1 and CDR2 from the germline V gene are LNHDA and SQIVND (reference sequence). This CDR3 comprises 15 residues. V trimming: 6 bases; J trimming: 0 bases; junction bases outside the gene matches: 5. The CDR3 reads CASSFRDSSGNTIYF. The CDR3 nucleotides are TGTGCCAGTAGCTTCCGGGACAGCTCTGGAAACACCATATATTTT.

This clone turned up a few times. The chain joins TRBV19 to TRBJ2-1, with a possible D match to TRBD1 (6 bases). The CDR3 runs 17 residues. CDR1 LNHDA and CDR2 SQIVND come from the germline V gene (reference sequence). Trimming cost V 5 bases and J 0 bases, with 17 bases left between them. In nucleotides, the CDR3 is TGTGCCAGTAGTTCGGGGCAGGGGTTGACCTCCTACAATGAGCAGTTCTTC. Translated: CASSSGQGLTSYNEQFF.